This entry describes one T cell receptor (beta chain). This clonotype came up many times. Its antigen is still unknown. No base-level quality is on record; no much larger clone is a single base apart. These data belong to a study of response to subunit inactivated influenza vaccine (dated by TCRdb to 2017 to 2018). With regard to the full study: To follow how T cells responded to a trivalent subunit inactivated influenza vaccine, the researchers relied on deep quantitative profiling of the T cell receptor repertoire.

The research as a whole found: According to the authors, only a limited number of new T cells may be recruited by each seasonal influenza vaccination.

The library was produced with RT-PCR. Sequenced using an Illumina HiSeq 2500. Using fastp trimming at Q25 and MiXCR clonotype assembly, TCRdb reanalyzed the public sequencing data and kept in-frame beta chains. CDR3 protein sequences are deduplicated, and each keeps its most common genes and DNA. In this sample the table shows about 800,000 distinct CDR3 sequences, around 21% of which occur a single time. About 9.4% of the sample belongs to the ten largest clones. V and J lose 0 bases and 0 bases, and a span of 8 bases separates them. From a lookup of the germline V gene, CDR1 and CDR2 are SGHRS and YFSETQ. Reading from cysteine to phenylalanine, the CDR3 counts 15 amino acids. Of all the DNA, just the CDR3 is kept, 45 bases in frame from base 1.

This receptor was taken from a man aged 50 to 60 who received an inactivated influenza vaccine. Donor details come from another sample of the same person, matched by shared clones. This sample comprised PBMCs from blood, obtained less than 6 days after vaccination. This receptor chain uses TRBV5-1 and TRBJ2-3; possibly the D gene is TRBD1, per 5 matching bases. The CDR3 in this case is CASSLEQVSTDTQYF. The sequence in DNA is TGCGCCAGCAGCTTGGAACAGGTTAGCACAGATACGCAGTATTTT.